These 7 T cell receptor beta chains came from one sample sequenced in a study of T cell responses to AZD1222 COVID-19 vaccine. The data were produced by immunoSEQ multiplex PCR, yet TCRdb's version contains in-frame clones alone and is incomplete. Among 200,000 or so clones listed, around 92% were seen once. The source material was peripheral blood, sampled on day 0 of AZD1222 vaccination. These receptors all stem from an adult in good health.

The chain couples TRBV6-5 to TRBJ1-2; TRBD1 agrees at 8 bases. CDR1 and CDR2 from the germline V gene are MNHEY and SVGAGI. This CDR3 comprises 12 residues. Trimming removed 5 bases from V and 8 bases from J; junction bases left unmatched: 4. CDR3 protein: CASSQGARGYTF. The CDR3, as DNA: TGTGCCAGCAGTCAGGGGGCGCGAGGCTACACCTTC.

The chain is built from TRBV7-2 and TRBJ1-2, with D hard to call. Germline V gene lookup returns CDR1 SGHTA and CDR2 FQGNSA. Trimming took 5 bases from V and 6 from J, leaving 19 bases between them. There are 15 residues in the CDR3. The CDR3 region has the DNA TGTGCCAGCAGCGCAAATCTGGCCAAAAGACATGGCTACACCTTC. Translating it yields CASSANLAKRHGYTF.

The rearrangement uses TRBV2 and TRBJ2-5, with 7 bases fitting TRBD1. Germline V lookup: CDR1 SNHLY, CDR2 FYNNEI. The CDR3 consists of 19 residues. V shed 6 bases and J 5 bases; nucleotides not matched to a gene: 24. CDR3 bases: TGTGCCAGCAGCACCATTCAATTCCGGACCACAGGGGCTGGGGAGACCCAGTACTTC. Amino acid sequence: CASSTIQFRTTGAGETQYF.

The J gene is TRBJ1-2, the V gene TRBV7-8, with a weak D call TRBD1 (6 bases). The V gene lost 5 bases and the J gene lost 8 bases, with 12 bases spanning the gap. Germline V gives CDR1 SGHVS, CDR2 FQNEAQ. CDR3 length: 12 amino acids. The CDR3 bases are TGTGCCAGCAGCCAGACAGGAAAAGGCTACACCTTC. This sequence encodes CASSQTGKGYTF.

This chain joins TRBV5-1 and TRBJ2-1; D unclear. Trimming removed 1 base at V and 4 bases at J, with 9 bases between. The CDR3 sequence is 14 residues long. Looked up from germline, CDR1 is SGHRS and CDR2 is YFSETQ. The CDR3 nucleotides are TGCGCCAGCAGCTTGAGGTCCCTGTACAATGAGCAGTTCTTC. Translating gives CASSLRSLYNEQFF.

The V gene is TRBV28, the J gene TRBJ1-2, with 7 bases aligning to TRBD1. Trimming cost V 5 bases and J 5 bases; bases outside gene matches: 23. Germline V lookup: CDR1 MDHEN, CDR2 SYDVKM. The CDR3 covers 19 residues. The CDR3 is CASSPPKRFFRGVSYGYTF. In DNA, the CDR3 is TGTGCCAGCAGTCCCCCGAAGCGTTTCTTCAGGGGGGTCTCGTATGGCTACACCTTC.

A single count supports this clone. The genes are TRBV10-2 and TRBJ2-1, with 7 bases matching TRBD2. CDR3 length equals 14 residues. After removal of 2 bases from V and 4 bases from J, the junction contained 2 bases not matched to a gene. The germline V gene has CDR1 WSHSY and CDR2 SAAADI. Written as DNA, the CDR3 is TGCGCCAGCAGTGAGATACTAGCGTACAATGAGCAGTTCTTC. Protein sequence: CASSEILAYNEQFF.